Presented here are 9 T cell receptor beta chains from one specimen sequenced in a study of T cells in Graves' hyperthyroidism and ophthalmopathy. RNA transcripts served as the template for amplifying TCR beta CDR3 regions. HTBI primers drove first-round RT-PCR of the TCR CDR3. Each CDR3 protein gets one entry after TCRdb re-called the multiplex PCR reads with MiXCR. The table includes hundreds of thousands of distinct CDR3 sequences, approximately 25% detected once. What was sequenced was blood. The source is a man aged 45-65 years with Graves' hyperthyroidism.

This clonotype was observed a handful of times. The rearrangement joins TRBV11-3 to TRBJ1-2; D call uncertain. Trimming shortened V by 1 base and J by 2 bases, and 11 bases separated the two germline ends. The germline CDR1 and CDR2 sequences are SGHNT and YENEEA. The CDR3 contains 15 residues. CDR3 sequence (DNA): TGTGCCAGCAGCTTAGGCGCGGGTTCCAACTATGGCTACACCTTC. The encoded protein is CASSLGAGSNYGYTF. The full variable domain, in which reference TRBV11-3 and TRBJ1-2 provide the parts outside the CDR3, is EAGVVQSPRYKIIEKKQPVAFWCNPISGHNTLYWYLQNLGQGPELLIRYENEEAVDDSQLPKDRFSAERLKGVDSTLKIQPAELGDSAVYLCASSLGAGSNYGYTFGSGTRLTVV.

V usage is TRBV5-1 and J usage is TRBJ2-2; D might be TRBD1 (6 bases). The CDR3 extends over 15 amino acids. Looked up from germline, CDR1 is SGHRS and CDR2 is YFSETQ. Trimming stripped 3 bases from V and 3 bases from J, with 12 bases between. CDR3 nucleotides: TGCGCCAGCAGCTATGAACAGGGTGACACCGGGGAGCTGTTTTTT. Translation gives CASSYEQGDTGELFF.

The J gene is TRBJ2-1, the V gene TRBV28; 9 bases are shared with TRBD1. Germline CDR1 and CDR2: MDHEN and SYDVKM. V lost 8 bases, J lost 9 bases, and 8 bases stayed unmatched. The CDR3 is 13 amino acids. The CDR3: CASWGTGRSEQFF. CDR3 in DNA: TGTGCCAGCTGGGGGACAGGGAGGAGTGAGCAGTTCTTC.

The genes are TRBV9 and TRBJ2-1; D possibly corresponds to TRBD2 (6 bases). V lost 6 bases and J lost 1, with 17 bases in between. This CDR3 is built from 16 residues. CDR1 is SGDLS and CDR2 is YYNGEE in the germline V gene. The CDR3 spells CASMGPGGTSYNEQFF. DNA of the CDR3: TGTGCCAGCATGGGTCCAGGCGGGACTTCCTACAATGAGCAGTTCTTC.

This clonotype has ten or more counts. This chain links TRBV3-1 with TRBJ2-3; D perhaps matches TRBD2 (5 bases). The CDR3 is 15 amino acids. CDR1 is LGHDT, CDR2 YNNKEL, per germline (reference sequence). Trimming removed 4 bases at V and 5 bases at J, with 16 bases between. The CDR3 here is CASSPRAMGRDTQYF. In DNA, the CDR3 is TGTGCCAGCAGCCCTCGGGCCATGGGGAGAGATACGCAGTATTTT.

The chain joins TRBV11-2 to TRBJ1-2; TRBD1 matches 9 bases. Trimming removed 1 base from V and 9 bases from J; junction bases left unmatched: 15. The germline V gene has CDR1 SGHAT and CDR2 FQNNGV. The CDR3 has 17 residues. The CDR3 protein is CASSLAAPEPGQGRYTF. CDR3 nucleotides: TGTGCCAGCAGCTTAGCCGCTCCTGAACCGGGACAGGGACGCTACACCTTC.

A word on this clonotype: A much larger clonotype is one base distant, so this may be a read error. The chain has TRBV20-1 and TRBJ1-1; TRBD1 is a possible D gene (5 bases). Germline V gene sequence: CDR1 DFQATT, CDR2 SNEGSKA (reference sequence). CDR3 length: 13 amino acids. Trimming cost V 6 bases and J 1 base, with 12 bases left between them. Written as DNA, the CDR3 is TGCAGTGCGTGGGAGGGGACGAACACTGAAGCTTTCTTT. Its protein is CSAWEGTNTEAFF.

This clonotype was recorded at least ten times. The chain links TRBV7-3 to TRBJ2-7; 8 bases match TRBD2. The CDR3 covers 13 residues. Germline CDR1 and CDR2: SGHTA and FQGTGA. The CDR3 DNA follows: TGTGATGCCAGTAAGCGGGAGTACTACGAGCAGTACTTC. Protein sequence: CDASKREYYEQYF.

The chain employs TRBV6-1 and TRBJ1-2; the match to TRBD1 covers 8 bases. With V trimmed by 2 bases and J by 8 bases, 10 bases remained unmatched. The CDR3 length is 15 residues. Germline CDR1 reads MNHNS; CDR2 reads SASEGT. The CDR3 nucleotides read TGTGCCAGCAGTGAAATGTTTGGGACAGGATTAGGCTACACCTTC. It encodes CASSEMFGTGLGYTF.